This T cell receptor beta chain originates from a study of blood T cells in healthy people across ages. The V gene lost 4 bases and the J gene lost 4 bases, with 13 bases spanning the gap. CDR1 is SQVTM and CDR2 is ANQGSEA in the germline V gene. The CDR3 length is 13 residues. Then a second PCR, running roughly 7 to 12 cycles, was carried out with a sample-barcoded 5' primer and a J-beta primer mix. In TCRdb, the 5' RACE reads were re-called with MiXCR into one record per CDR3 protein. Of a few hundred thousand distinct CDR3 sequences listed, roughly a quarter are singletons. These data were also filed under a second study, of T cells of mothers and their children.

The chain joins TRBV29-1 to TRBJ1-2; TRBD1 is a possible D gene (5 bases). The receptor comes from a boy between 2 and 10 years old in good health. The sequencing sample was made of blood. The CDR3 nucleotides are TGCAGCGTTGGGTCCAGGGATAGCTATGGCTACACCTTC. Translated: CSVGSRDSYGYTF.